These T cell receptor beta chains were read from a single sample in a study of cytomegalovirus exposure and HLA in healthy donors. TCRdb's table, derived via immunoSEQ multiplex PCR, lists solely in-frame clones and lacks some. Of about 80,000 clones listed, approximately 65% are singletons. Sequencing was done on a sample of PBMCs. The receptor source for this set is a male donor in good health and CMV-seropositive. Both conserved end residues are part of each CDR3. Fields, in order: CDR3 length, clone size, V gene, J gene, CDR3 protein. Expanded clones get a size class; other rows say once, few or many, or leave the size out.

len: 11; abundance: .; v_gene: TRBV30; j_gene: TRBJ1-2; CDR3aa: CAWDRGYGYTF
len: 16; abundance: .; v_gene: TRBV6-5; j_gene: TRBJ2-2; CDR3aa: CASSYRGQGYTGELFF
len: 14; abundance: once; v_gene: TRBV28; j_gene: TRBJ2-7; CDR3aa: CASSWGLSSYEQYF
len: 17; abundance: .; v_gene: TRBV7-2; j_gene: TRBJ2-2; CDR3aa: CASSTLRGSGSPGELFF
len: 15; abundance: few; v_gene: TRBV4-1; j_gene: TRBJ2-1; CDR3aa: CASSLQRGLYNEQFF
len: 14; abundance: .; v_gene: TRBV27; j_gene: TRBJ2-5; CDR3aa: CASSLEGLKGTQYF
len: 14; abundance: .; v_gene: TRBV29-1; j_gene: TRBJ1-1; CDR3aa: CSVVPRQQGTEAFF
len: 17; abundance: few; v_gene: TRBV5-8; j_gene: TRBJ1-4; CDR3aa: CASSGGQGLPGNEKLFF
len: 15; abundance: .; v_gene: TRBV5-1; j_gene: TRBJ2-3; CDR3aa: CASSLVGRGPDTQYF
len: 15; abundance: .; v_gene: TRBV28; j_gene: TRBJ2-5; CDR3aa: CASSTRGGRQETQYF
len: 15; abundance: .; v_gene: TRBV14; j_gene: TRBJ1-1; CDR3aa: CASSPPGTLNTEAFF